Listed here are 18 T cell receptor beta chains from one sample, sequenced in a study of monozygotic twins with inflammatory bowel disease. Each CDR3 protein gets one entry in TCRdb, which reprocessed the 5' RACE reads and gives no DNA. The sample holds approximately 340,000 distinct CDR3 sequences. The sample comprised blood. These TCRs come from a human donor with ulcerative colitis or Crohn's disease, or a healthy co-twin of an affected twin (not recorded which).

V and J are TRBV5-1 and TRBJ2-1; checking the TCRdb D call of TRBD1 is not possible without DNA. Germline V gives CDR1 SGHRS, CDR2 YFSETQ. CDR3 length equals 14 residues. The CDR3 is CASAGTGVIDEQFF.

This rearrangement joins TRBV25-1 to TRBJ1-6; TCRdb's D call of TRBD1 is untestable without DNA. The CDR3 has 15 residues. Per the germline V gene, CDR1 is MGHDK and CDR2 is SYGVNS. The CDR3 here is CASSPPTAPGSPLHF.

V and J are TRBV3-1 and TRBJ1-4; the D call of TRBD1 rests on TCRdb alone, since no DNA is present to check it. The germline V gene has CDR1 LGHDT and CDR2 YNNKEL (reference sequence). The CDR3 contains 14 residues. CDR3: CASSQGARGEKLFF.

This chain uses TRBV25-1 with TRBJ2-7. Germline CDR1 is MGHDK and CDR2 is SYGVNS. CDR3 length equals 13 residues. The CDR3 protein is CASSEYRGYEQYF.

The chain joins TRBV12-3 or TRBV12-4 to TRBJ1-3; TCRdb's assignment of TRBD1 cannot be checked, as there is no DNA. There are 16 residues in the CDR3. CDR3 residues: CASSWSTGSSGNTIYF.

The chain combines TRBV19 with TRBJ1-4. CDR3 length: 11 amino acids. Germline V gene sequence: CDR1 LNHDA, CDR2 SQIVND (reference sequence). The CDR3 sequence is CASSGSGKLFF.

V is TRBV7-7 and J is TRBJ2-2; TCRdb designates TRBD1, a call that cannot be tested without DNA. CDR1 is SSHAT, CDR2 FNYEAQ, per germline (reference sequence). The CDR3 contains 15 residues. CDR3 loop: CASSARTANTGELFF.

The chain couples TRBV10-2 to TRBJ2-7; TCRdb lists TRBD2, though no DNA is available to test this call. The CDR3 covers 12 residues. Looked up from germline, CDR1 is WSHSY and CDR2 is SAAADI. The CDR3 sequence is CASRSAGYEQYF.

The chain joins TRBV2 to TRBJ2-5. CDR1 and CDR2 (germline): SNHLY, FYNNEI. There are 15 residues in the CDR3. The CDR3 loop is CASTTPMRPRETQYF.

V usage is TRBV6-2 or TRBV6-3 and J usage is TRBJ1-2. The CDR3 is 17 amino acids. From germline, CDR1 is MNHEY and CDR2 SVGEGT. The CDR3 spells CASSQPVLTRPLYGYTF.

The chain links TRBV12-3 or TRBV12-4 to TRBJ1-5. This CDR3 spans 13 amino acids. CDR3: CASSLAQEQPQHF.

V is TRBV6-1 and J is TRBJ1-4. The CDR3 has 14 amino acids. Germline assignment: CDR1 MNHNS and CDR2 SASEGT. The CDR3 loop reads CASSIGPTNEKLFF.

Here the CDR3 reads CASGSGSAYEQYF. V is TRBV10-2 and J is TRBJ2-7. There are 13 residues in the CDR3. Per the germline V gene, CDR1 is WSHSY and CDR2 is SAAADI.

The chain combines TRBV5-1 with TRBJ2-7. Germline V gene sequence: CDR1 SGHRS, CDR2 YFSETQ. The CDR3 loop spans 13 amino acids. The CDR3 sequence: CASRIWGFDEQYF.

The J gene is TRBJ2-6, the V gene TRBV27; TCRdb's D call of TRBD1 is untestable without DNA. Germline CDR1 is MNHEY and CDR2 is SMNVEV (reference sequence). There are 19 residues in the CDR3. CDR3 residues: CASRQTGIPITSGANVLTF.

V and J are TRBV12-3 or TRBV12-4 and TRBJ1-2; TCRdb indicates TRBD1, and absent DNA this call remains unverified. This CDR3 comprises 15 residues. The CDR3 here is CASSLRQGGGYGYTF.

The chain joins TRBV5-4 to TRBJ2-7; no DNA is available, so the TRBD2 call from TCRdb remains unchecked. Germline V gene sequence: CDR1 SGHNT, CDR2 YYREEE (reference sequence). This CDR3 is built from 16 residues. The CDR3 sequence is CASSLGGLAGDYEQYF. The whole variable domain, filled in from reference TRBV5-4 and TRBJ2-7, reads ETGVTQSPTHLIKTRGQQVTLRCSSQSGHNTVSWYQQALGQGPQFIFQYYREEENGRGNFPPRFSGLQFPNYSSELNVNALELDDSALYLCASSLGGLAGDYEQYFGPGTRLTVT.

This chain connects TRBV29-1 to TRBJ2-1. CDR3 length: 14 amino acids. Germline V gene lookup returns CDR1 SQVTM and CDR2 ANQGSEA. The CDR3 region is CSVEERRLVHEQFF.